This T cell receptor beta chain was sequenced for a study of blood T cell repertoires in COVID-19. Profiled with immunoSEQ multiplex PCR; TCRdb holds only in-frame clones, not every one. The profile shows 430,000 or so clones, about 88% of them singletons. Germline V gene data show CDR1 as SGDLS and CDR2 as YYNGEE. The ends lost 0 bases at V and 1 base at J; junction bases unmatched: 4. CDR3 length equals 16 residues. The chain combines TRBV9 with TRBJ2-3; 8 bases fit TRBD2. Sequenced material: PBMCs or T cells enriched from blood (not recorded which). This clonotype was sampled from a woman in her late teens or twenties who had been exposed to COVID-19. In DNA form, the CDR3 reads TGTGCCAGCAGCGTAGTTTCGCGGGGGGGCACAGATACGCAGTATTTT. It codes for CASSVVSRGGTDTQYF. The full variable domain, its missing parts supplied by reference TRBV9 and TRBJ2-3, is DSGVTQTPKHLITATGQRVTLRCSPRSGDLSVYWYQQSLDQGLQFLIQYYNGEERAKGNILERFSAQQFPDLHSELNLSSLELGDSALYFCASSVVSRGGTDTQYFGPGTRLTVL.